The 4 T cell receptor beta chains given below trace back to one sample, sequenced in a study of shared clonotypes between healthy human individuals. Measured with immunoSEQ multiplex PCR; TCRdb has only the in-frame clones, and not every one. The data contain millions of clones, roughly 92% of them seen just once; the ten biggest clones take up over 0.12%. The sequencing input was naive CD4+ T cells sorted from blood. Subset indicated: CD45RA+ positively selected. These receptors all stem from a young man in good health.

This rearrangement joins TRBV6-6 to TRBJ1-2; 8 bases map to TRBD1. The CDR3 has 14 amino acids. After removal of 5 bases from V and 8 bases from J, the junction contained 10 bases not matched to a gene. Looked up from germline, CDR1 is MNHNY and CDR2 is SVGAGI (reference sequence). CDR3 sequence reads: CASSPGQGGIGYTF. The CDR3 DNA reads TGTGCCAGCAGTCCCGGACAGGGAGGGATCGGCTACACCTTC.

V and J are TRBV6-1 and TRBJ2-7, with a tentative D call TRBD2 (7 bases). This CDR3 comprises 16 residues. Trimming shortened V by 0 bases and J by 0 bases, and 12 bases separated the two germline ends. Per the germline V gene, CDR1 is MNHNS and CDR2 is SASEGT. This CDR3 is CASSEAYREGSYEQYF. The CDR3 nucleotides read TGTGCCAGCAGTGAAGCGTACAGGGAGGGCTCCTACGAGCAGTACTTC.

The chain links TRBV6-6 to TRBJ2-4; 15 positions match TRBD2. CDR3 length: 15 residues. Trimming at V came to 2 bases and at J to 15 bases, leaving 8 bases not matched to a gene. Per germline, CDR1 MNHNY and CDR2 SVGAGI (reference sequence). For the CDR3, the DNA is TGTGCCAGCAGTTACGGACTAGCGGGGGGGGATCGGCGGTACTTC. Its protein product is CASSYGLAGGDRRYF.

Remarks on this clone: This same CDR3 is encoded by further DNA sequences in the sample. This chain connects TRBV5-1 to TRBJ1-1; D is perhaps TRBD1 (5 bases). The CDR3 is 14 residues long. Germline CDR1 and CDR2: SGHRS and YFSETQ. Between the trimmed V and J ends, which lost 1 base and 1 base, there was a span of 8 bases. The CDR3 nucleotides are TGCGCCAGCAGCTTGCAGGGCGGGAACACTGAAGCTTTCTTT. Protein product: CASSLQGGNTEAFF.